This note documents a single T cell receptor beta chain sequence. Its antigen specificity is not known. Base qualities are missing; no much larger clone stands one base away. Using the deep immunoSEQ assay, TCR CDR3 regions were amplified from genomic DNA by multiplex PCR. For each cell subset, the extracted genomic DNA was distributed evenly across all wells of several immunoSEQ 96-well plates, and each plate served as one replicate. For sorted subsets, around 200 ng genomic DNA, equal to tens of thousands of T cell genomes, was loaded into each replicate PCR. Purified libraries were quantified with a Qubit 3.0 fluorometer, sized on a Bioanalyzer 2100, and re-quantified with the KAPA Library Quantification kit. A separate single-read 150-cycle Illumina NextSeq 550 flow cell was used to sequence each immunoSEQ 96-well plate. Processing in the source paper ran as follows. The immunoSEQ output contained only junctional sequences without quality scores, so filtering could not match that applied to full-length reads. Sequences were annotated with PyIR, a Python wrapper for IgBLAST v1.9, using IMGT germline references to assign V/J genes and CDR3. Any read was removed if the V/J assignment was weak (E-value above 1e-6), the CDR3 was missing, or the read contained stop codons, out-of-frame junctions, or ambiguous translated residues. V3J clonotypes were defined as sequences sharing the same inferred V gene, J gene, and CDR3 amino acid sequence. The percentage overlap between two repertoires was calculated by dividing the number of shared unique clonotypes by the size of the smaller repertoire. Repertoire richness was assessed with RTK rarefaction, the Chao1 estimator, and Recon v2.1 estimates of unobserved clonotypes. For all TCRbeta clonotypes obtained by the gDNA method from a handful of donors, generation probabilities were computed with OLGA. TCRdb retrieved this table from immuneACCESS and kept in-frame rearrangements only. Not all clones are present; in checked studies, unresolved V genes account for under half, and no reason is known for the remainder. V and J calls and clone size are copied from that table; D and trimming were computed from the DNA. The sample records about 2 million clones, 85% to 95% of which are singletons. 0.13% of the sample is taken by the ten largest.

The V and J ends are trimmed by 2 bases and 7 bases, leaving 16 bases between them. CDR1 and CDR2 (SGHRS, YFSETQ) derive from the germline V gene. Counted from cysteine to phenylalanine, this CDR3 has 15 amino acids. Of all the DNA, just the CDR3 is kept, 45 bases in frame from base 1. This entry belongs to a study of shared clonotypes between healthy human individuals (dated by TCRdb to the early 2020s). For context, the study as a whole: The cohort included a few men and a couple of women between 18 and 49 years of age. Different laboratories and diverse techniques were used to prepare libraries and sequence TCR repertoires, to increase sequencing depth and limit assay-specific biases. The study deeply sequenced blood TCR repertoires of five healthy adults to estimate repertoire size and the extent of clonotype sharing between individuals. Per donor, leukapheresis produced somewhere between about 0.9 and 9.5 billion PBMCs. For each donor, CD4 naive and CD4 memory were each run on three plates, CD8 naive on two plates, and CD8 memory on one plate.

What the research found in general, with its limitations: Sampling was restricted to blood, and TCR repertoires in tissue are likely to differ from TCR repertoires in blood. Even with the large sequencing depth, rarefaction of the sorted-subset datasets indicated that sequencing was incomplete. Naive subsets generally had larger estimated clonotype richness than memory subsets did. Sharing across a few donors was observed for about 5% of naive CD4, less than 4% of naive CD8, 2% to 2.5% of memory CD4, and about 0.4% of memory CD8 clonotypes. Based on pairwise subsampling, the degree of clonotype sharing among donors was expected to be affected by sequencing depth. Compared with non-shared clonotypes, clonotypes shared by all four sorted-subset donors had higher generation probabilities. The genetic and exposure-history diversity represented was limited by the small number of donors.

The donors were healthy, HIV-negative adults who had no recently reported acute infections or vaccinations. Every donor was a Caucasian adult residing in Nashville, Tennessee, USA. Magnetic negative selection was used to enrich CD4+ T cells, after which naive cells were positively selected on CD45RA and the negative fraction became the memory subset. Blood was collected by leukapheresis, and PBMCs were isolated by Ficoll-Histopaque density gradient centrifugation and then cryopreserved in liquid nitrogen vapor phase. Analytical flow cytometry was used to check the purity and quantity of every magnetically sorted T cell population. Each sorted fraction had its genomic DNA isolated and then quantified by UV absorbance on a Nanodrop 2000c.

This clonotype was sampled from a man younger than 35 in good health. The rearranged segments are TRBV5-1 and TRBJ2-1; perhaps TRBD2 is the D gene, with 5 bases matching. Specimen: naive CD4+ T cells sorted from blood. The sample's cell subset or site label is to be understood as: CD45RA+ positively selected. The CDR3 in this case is CASSLEGSGFNEQFF. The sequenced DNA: TGCGCCAGCAGCTTAGAAGGGAGTGGGTTTAATGAGCAGTTCTTC.